This TCR beta chain was identified during a study of OX40 agonist ivuxolimab in advanced cancers. General study results and limits: Dosing at 0.1 to 3.0 mg/kg was accompanied by clonal expansion of CD4+ and CD8+ blood T cells by week 6.

Only in-frame clones appear in the TCRdb table, and some are missing; sequencing was by immunoSEQ multiplex PCR. The sample records roughly 11,000 clones, around 70% being singletons. On this clone: Its matching antigen is unknown.

After removal of 4 bases from V and 3 bases from J, the junction contained 5 bases not matched to a gene. The CDR3 sequence is 15 residues long. Germline V lookup: CDR1 SGHTA, CDR2 FQGNSA. This receptor was obtained from an adult with an advanced solid tumor such as melanoma, head and neck, liver or kidney cancer. The rearrangement uses TRBV7-2 and TRBJ2-3; 9 positions agree with TRBD1. This sample comprised CD4+ or CD8+ T cells sorted from blood, obtained in a trial of the OX40 agonist ivuxolimab. CDR3 DNA: TGTGCCAGCAGCTCCACAGGGGGCAGAACAGATACGCAGTATTTT. Amino acids: CASSSTGGRTDTQYF.